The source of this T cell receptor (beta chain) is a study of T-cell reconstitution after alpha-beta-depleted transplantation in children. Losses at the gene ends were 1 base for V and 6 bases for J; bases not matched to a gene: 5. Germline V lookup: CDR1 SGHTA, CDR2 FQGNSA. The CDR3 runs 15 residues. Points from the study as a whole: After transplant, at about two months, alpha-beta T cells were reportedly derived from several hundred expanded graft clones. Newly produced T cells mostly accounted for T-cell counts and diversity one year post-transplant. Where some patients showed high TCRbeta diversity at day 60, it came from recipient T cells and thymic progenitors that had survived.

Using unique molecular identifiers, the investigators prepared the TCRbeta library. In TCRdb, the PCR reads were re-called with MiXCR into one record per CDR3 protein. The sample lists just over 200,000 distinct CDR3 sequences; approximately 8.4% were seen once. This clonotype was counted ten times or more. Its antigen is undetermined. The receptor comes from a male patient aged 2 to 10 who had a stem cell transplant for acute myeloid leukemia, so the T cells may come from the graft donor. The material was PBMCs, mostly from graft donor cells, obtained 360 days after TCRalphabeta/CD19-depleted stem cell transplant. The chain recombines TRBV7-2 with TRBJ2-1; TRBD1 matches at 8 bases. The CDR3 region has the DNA TGTGCCAGCAGCTTAGGTAGGACAGGGACCAATGAGCAGTTCTTC. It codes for CASSLGRTGTNEQFF.